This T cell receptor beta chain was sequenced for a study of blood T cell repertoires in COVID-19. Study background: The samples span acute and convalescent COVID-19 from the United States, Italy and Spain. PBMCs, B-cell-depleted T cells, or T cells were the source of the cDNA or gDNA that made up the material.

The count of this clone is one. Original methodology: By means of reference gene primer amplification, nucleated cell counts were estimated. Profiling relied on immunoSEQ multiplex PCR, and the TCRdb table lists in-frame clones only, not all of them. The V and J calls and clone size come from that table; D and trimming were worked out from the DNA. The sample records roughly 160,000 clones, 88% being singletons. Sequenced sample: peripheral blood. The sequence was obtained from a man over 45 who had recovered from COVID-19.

For the CDR3, the DNA is TGTGCCAGCAGCTTAACCCGGGAAACTGAAGCTTTCTTT. Protein product: CASSLTRETEAFF. The chain has TRBV7-6 and TRBJ1-1; D gene unclear. Germline lookup yields CDR1 SGHVS and CDR2 FNYEAQ. The CDR3 has 13 residues. V was pared by 2 bases and J by 5 bases, with 9 bases between.